This TCR beta chain was observed in a study of blood T cell repertoires in COVID-19 (dated by TCRdb to between 2020 and 2021). In the study overall: Samples covering the acute and convalescent phases of COVID-19 were provided by collaborators in the United States, Italy and Spain. The prospective study material was composed of cDNA or gDNA derived from T cells, B-cell-depleted T cells, or PBMCs. The dataset comprised deeply sampled blood TCRbeta repertoires from subjects exposed to, actively infected with, or recovered from COVID-19. A freely available public database, intended as a resource for researchers studying the immune response to SARS-CoV-2, is where the repertoires were released. The samples were drawn from the first 160 participants of the ongoing ImmuneRACE study and from 950 to 1,500 subjects provided by 6 global collaborators. The sample metadata nearly always contained a de-identified subject ID, COVID-19 status, age in years and sex. HLA class I and class II types, where available, came from metadata supplied by the sample provider rather than from assay-based typing.

Whole blood was collected in K2EDTA tubes by collaborating institutions according to the institutions' own protocols. For TCRbeta analysis, collaborators shipped samples as frozen whole blood, isolated PBMCs, or DNA extracted from either of those sample types. Clipping removes 8 bases from V and 1 base from J, with 0 as the unmatched junction base count. The CDR3 measures 13 amino acids from cysteine to phenylalanine. The CDR3 DNA has 39 bases and is translated from base 1. About this clone itself: Its antigen has not been determined. Per-base qualities were not stored, and no clone one base away is much larger. Additional DNA sequences in this sample encode the identical CDR3.

The immunoSEQ Assay, a bias-controlled multiplex PCR, was used to amplify TCRbeta CDR3 regions from genomic DNA. Per the original workflow: The number of nucleated cells in each sample was estimated by amplification of reference gene primers within the assay. To quantify the absolute abundance of each unique TCRbeta CDR3 rearrangement, sequence reads were collapsed and filtered. For each sample, productive Simpson clonality was calculated by taking the square root of Simpson's diversity index across productive rearrangements. This is the immuneACCESS table as TCRdb keeps it, with only in-frame sequences that have V and J called. A part of the clones is gone; compared with another copy, unresolved V genes explain less than half, and the rest is unexplained. From that table come the V and J calls and clone size; the DNA was used to work out D and trimming. The sample table lists approximately 280,000 clones, nearly 90% of them with a count of one. The top ten clones comprise roughly 9% of the sample.

Summary of the overall study and its limitations: The quantity of clinical and demographic metadata differed by source and by participant and was supplied without curation.

The rearrangement combines TRBV12-3 or TRBV12-4 with TRBJ2-1, with 9 junctional bases fitting TRBD1. Sample: peripheral blood. This TCR was sampled from a man between 18 and 35 years old with active or convalescent COVID-19. CDR3 sequence: CASGQGSYNEQFF. DNA sequence: TGTGCCAGCGGACAGGGGTCCTACAATGAGCAGTTCTTC.